This T cell receptor (beta chain) comes out of a study of preoperative IRX-2 immunotherapy in early breast cancer. Germline values: CDR1 LNHNV, CDR2 YYDKDF (reference sequence). The CDR3 is 15 amino acids. The junction had 4 bases not matched to a gene; V was cut back by 1 base and J by 1 base. Treatment reported: preoperative locoregional IRX-2 cytokine immunotherapy. This table comes from immunoSEQ multiplex PCR, and its TCRdb copy is limited to in-frame clones, with some not included. Among 20,000 to 25,000 clones listed, approximately 95% were seen once. Specimen: tumor tissue, collected after IRX-2 immunotherapy. The TCR sequence derives from a human donor with breast cancer. The chain uses TRBV15 and TRBJ2-7, with TRBD2 matching 7 bases. The CDR3 loop is CATSRGASGSYEQYF. The CDR3 nucleotides are TGTGCCACCAGCAGAGGGGCTAGCGGTTCCTACGAGCAGTACTTC.